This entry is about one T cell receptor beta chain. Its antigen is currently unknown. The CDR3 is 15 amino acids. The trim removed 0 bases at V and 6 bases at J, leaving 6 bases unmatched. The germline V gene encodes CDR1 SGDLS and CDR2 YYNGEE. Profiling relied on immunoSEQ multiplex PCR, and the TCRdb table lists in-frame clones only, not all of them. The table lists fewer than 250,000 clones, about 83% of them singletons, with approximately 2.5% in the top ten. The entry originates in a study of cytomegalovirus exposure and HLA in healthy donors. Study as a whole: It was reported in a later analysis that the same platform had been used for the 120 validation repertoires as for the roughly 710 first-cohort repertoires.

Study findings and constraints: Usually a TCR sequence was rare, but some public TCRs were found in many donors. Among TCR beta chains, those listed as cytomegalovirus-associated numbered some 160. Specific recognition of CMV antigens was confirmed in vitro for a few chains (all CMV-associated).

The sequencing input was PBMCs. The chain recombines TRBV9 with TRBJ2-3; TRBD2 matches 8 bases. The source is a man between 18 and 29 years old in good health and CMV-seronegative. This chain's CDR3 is CASSVVSSGSDTQYF. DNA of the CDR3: TGTGCCAGCAGCGTAGTATCCAGCGGGAGTGATACGCAGTATTTT.